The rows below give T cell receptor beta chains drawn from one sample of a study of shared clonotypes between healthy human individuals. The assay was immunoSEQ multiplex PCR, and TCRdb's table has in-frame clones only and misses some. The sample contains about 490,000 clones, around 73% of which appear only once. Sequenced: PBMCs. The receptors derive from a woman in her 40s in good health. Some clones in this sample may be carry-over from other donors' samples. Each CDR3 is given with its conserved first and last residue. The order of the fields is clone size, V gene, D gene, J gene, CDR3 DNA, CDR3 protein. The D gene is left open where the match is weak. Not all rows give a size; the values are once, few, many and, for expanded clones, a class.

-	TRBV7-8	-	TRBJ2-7	TGTGCCAGCAGCTTAGGGGGTAGCGGAGCCCACGAGCAGTACTTC	CASSLGGSGAHEQYF
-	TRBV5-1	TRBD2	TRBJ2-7	TGCGCCAGCAGCTTAGGACTAGTCTCCTACGAGCAGTACTTC	CASSLGLVSYEQYF
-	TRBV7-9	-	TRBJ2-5	TGTGCCAGCAGCTTAGATGGTGAGACCCAGTACTTC	CASSLDGETQYF
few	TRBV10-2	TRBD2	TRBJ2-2	TGCGCCAGCAGTGGCGCGGGAGGGGCGAACGGGGAGCTGTTTTTT	CASSGAGGANGELFF
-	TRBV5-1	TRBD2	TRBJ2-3	TGCGCCAGCAGAACGGGAGGAATGGATACGCAGTATTTT	CASRTGGMDTQYF
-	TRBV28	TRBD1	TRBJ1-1	TGTGCCAGCCCCAAGAACCGGGACAGGGCGAACACTGAAGCTTTCTTT	CASPKNRDRANTEAFF
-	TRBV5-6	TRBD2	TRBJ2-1	TGTGCCAGCAGCTTGGCTGCGGGAGGCTTCAATGAGCAGTTCTTC	CASSLAAGGFNEQFF
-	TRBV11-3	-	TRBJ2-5	TGTGCCAGCAGCTTAAAACAAGTGGGGACCCAGTACTTC	CASSLKQVGTQYF
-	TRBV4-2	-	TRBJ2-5	TGTGCCAGCAGCCAAGAGGGGGCTAGCGTAGCGACCCAGTACTTC	CASSQEGASVATQYF
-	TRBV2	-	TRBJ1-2	TGTGCCAGCAAGGGGCAGGTCTCGAACTATGGCTACACCTTC	CASKGQVSNYGYTF
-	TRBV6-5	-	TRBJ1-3	TGTGCCAGCAGGACGTCGATTACTGGAAACACCATATATTTT	CASRTSITGNTIYF
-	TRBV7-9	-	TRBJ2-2	TGTGCCAGCAGCCCCCCGGGGGCGAACACCGGGGAGCTGTTTTTT	CASSPPGANTGELFF
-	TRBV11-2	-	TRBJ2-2	TGTGCCAGCAGCTTAGTCCCCGGGGAGCTGTTTTTT	CASSLVPGELFF
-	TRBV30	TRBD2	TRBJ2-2	TGTGCCTGGGAGCGGGATCGGGCCGGGGAGCTGTTTTTT	CAWERDRAGELFF
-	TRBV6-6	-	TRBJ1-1	TGTGCCAGCAGGCACAGCTATAGGGGTTACACTGAAGCTTTCTTT	CASRHSYRGYTEAFF
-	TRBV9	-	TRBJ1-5	TGTGCCAGCAGCGCCGGGTATAGCAATCAGCCCCAGCATTTT	CASSAGYSNQPQHF
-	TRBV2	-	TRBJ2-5	TGTGCCAGCACCATTAGACAGTTGGAGACCCAGTACTTC	CASTIRQLETQYF
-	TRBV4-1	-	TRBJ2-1	TGCGCCAGTAAGCGACCGGGAGTGTCGGAAGAGCAGTTCTTC	CASKRPGVSEEQFF
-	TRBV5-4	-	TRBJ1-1	TGTGCCAGCAGCGGGGATGCGAACACTGAAGCTTTCTTT	CASSGDANTEAFF
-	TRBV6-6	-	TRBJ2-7	TGTGCCAGCAGCCCACCTCGAACAGGGACCCAGTACGAGCAGTACTTC	CASSPPRTGTQYEQYF
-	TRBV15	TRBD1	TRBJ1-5	TGTGCCACCAGCGCGCGGCCGACAGGGGGGAATCAGCCCCAGCATTTT	CATSARPTGGNQPQHF
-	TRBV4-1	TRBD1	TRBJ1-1	TGCGCCAGCAGCCAAGATATTTACAGGGGTTACACTGAAGCTTTCTTT	CASSQDIYRGYTEAFF
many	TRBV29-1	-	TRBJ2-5	TGCAGCGTTCCGACCGGGGGTGTTGGGACCCAGTACTTC	CSVPTGGVGTQYF
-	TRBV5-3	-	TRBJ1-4	TGTGCCAGAAGGCCCTCTCAGGAAAAACTGTTTTTT	CARRPSQEKLFF
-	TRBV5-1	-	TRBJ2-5	TGCGCCACTACGAGACTGCCAAGTGAGGAGACCCAGTACTTC	CATTRLPSEETQYF
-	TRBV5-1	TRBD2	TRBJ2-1	TGCGCCAGCAGCCTAGGACTAGCGAGAAACAATGAGCAGTTCTTC	CASSLGLARNNEQFF
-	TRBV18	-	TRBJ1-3	TGTGCCAGCTCACCGGAAATCTCTGGAAACACCATATATTTT	CASSPEISGNTIYF
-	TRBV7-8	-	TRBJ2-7	TGTGCCAGCAGCTTATACTCCGCCGGGGGTGAGCAGTACTTC	CASSLYSAGGEQYF
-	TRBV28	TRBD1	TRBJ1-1	TGTGCCAGCAGCCCCAACACAGGGGGCGGTACGACTGAAGCTTTCTTT	CASSPNTGGGTTEAFF
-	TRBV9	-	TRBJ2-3	TGTGCCAGCAGCATCCGGGGACTGGGGAGCACAGATACGCAGTATTTT	CASSIRGLGSTDTQYF
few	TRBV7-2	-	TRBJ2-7	TGTGCCAGCAGCCCCGCCTACGAGCAGTACTTC	CASSPAYEQYF
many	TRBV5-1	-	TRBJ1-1	TGCGCCAGCAGCTTGGTAGGGGATGACACTGAAGCTTTCTTT	CASSLVGDDTEAFF
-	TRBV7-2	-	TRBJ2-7	TGTGCCAGCAGCCAGAACGCAGGGCCCCACGAGCAGTACTTC	CASSQNAGPHEQYF
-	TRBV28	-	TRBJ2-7	TGTGCCAGCAGTCCCCCAAGGCTCCGCCTAAACTACGAGCAGTACTTC	CASSPPRLRLNYEQYF
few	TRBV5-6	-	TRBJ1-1	TGTGCCAGCAGCTTAGGCAGGAGAAACACTGAAGCTTTCTTT	CASSLGRRNTEAFF
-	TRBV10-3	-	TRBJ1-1	TGTGCCATCAGTGAGTCGATGGGGTGGACTGAAGCTTTCTTT	CAISESMGWTEAFF
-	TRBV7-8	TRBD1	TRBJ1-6	TGTGCCAGCAGCTGGGACAGGGTTTCACCCCTCCACTTT	CASSWDRVSPLHF